The 24 T cell receptor beta chains below all came from one sample that was sequenced in a study of OX40 agonist ivuxolimab in advanced cancers. Repertoires were generated with immunoSEQ multiplex PCR, while TCRdb's copy carries only in-frame clones and drops some. Of tens of thousands of clones in the sample, 80% to 95% were seen once. The input for sequencing was CD4+ or CD8+ T cells sorted from blood, taken in a trial of the OX40 agonist ivuxolimab. These receptors were collected from an adult with an advanced solid tumor such as melanoma, head and neck, liver or kidney cancer.

This rearrangement joins TRBV7-2 to TRBJ2-1; 7 bases match TRBD1. V was pared by 1 base and J by 7 bases, with 7 bases of the junction left unmatched. The CDR3 loop spans 15 amino acids. Germline V gene lookup returns CDR1 SGHTA and CDR2 FQGNSA. The CDR3 is CASSLGSGGRNEQFF. The CDR3 region has the DNA TGTGCCAGCAGCTTAGGTTCAGGGGGAAGAAATGAGCAGTTCTTC.

A note on this clone: Relative to the germline gene, one junction end is altered; a read error may explain this. The rearrangement links TRBV7-7 to TRBJ2-5; 7 bases map to TRBD1. CDR1 is SSHAT, CDR2 FNYEAQ, per germline (reference sequence). The CDR3 is 15 amino acids. CDR3 amino acids: CASSPRQGSMETQYF. CDR3 DNA sequence: TGTGCTAGCAGCCCCCGACAGGGTTCGATGGAGACCCAGTACTTC.

This clone was recorded once. The chain combines TRBV14 with TRBJ1-6; D ambiguous. The CDR3 consists of 14 residues. V was trimmed by 1 base and J by 6 bases, leaving 7 bases between them. CDR1 SGHDN and CDR2 FVKESK come from the germline V gene. The CDR3 sequence is CASSQVKGNSPLHF. The CDR3 nucleotides read TGTGCCAGCAGCCAAGTTAAGGGTAATTCACCCCTCCACTTT.

The chain couples TRBV5-8 to TRBJ2-7; the D gene is possibly TRBD2 (6 bases). V was pared by 0 bases and J by 5 bases, with 15 bases between. This CDR3 comprises 15 residues. The germline V gene encodes CDR1 SGHTS and CDR2 YDEGEE. The CDR3 here is CASSLVAVSGDEQYV. The CDR3 DNA reads as TGTGCCAGCAGCTTGGTGGCAGTTTCGGGGGACGAGCAGTACGTC.

The chain couples TRBV19 to TRBJ1-3; no clear D. Trimming removed 6 bases from V and 0 bases from J, with 12 bases in between. This CDR3 region has 15 residues. Per the germline V gene, CDR1 is LNHDA and CDR2 is SQIVND (reference sequence). CDR3 residues: CASRQTSFSGNTIYF. CDR3 sequence (DNA): TGTGCCAGTAGACAGACTTCTTTCTCTGGAAACACCATATATTTT.

The chain carries TRBV6-5 and TRBJ1-1; 8 bases are a match to TRBD1. J gave up 11 bases and V 6 bases, and 5 bases lay outside the gene matches. Per the germline V gene, CDR1 is MNHEY and CDR2 is SVGAGI. This CDR3 has 11 residues. The CDR3 DNA reads TGTGCCAGCAGCGGGACAGGCACGGCTTTCTTT. Amino acids: CASSGTGTAFF.

The V call is TRBV9, the J call TRBJ2-3; 9 bases align to TRBD2. V lost 4 bases and J lost 3; bases outside the gene matches: 9. CDR1 is SGDLS, CDR2 YYNGEE, per germline. The CDR3 runs 16 residues. CDR3 loop: CASSPSIAGVTDTQYF. The DNA for the CDR3 is TGTGCCAGCAGCCCCAGCATAGCGGGGGTTACAGATACGCAGTATTTT.

V usage is TRBV6-6 and J usage is TRBJ1-2, with D possibly TRBD1 on 5 matching bases. CDR1 MNHNY and CDR2 SVGAGI come from the germline V gene (reference sequence). This CDR3 region has 13 residues. Trimming removed 6 bases from V and 8 bases from J, with 16 bases in between. CDR3 amino acids: CASSTRGGDGYTF. The CDR3 DNA reads TGTGCCAGCAGCACCCGTGGTGGGGACGGCTACACCTTC.

The chain uses TRBV2 and TRBJ2-2; TRBD1 might be the D (6 bases). Trimming shortened V by 2 bases and J by 3 bases, and 25 bases separated the two germline ends. CDR1 and CDR2 (germline): SNHLY, FYNNEI. The CDR3 is made up of 20 amino acids. The CDR3 coding sequence is TGTGCCAGCAGTGAACTTGGCTTTAGCAGGGGCTGGGGCGACACCGGGGAGCTGTTTTTT. It is translated as CASSELGFSRGWGDTGELFF.

J is TRBJ2-1 and V is TRBV5-6, with TRBD1 matching over 7 bases. The germline CDR1 and CDR2 sequences are SGHDT and YYEEEE. The length of the CDR3 is 13 residues. Trimming at V came to 3 bases and at J to 6 bases, leaving 3 bases not matched to a gene. CDR3 nucleotides: TGTGCCAGCAGCTGGGGACAGCCCAATGAGCAGTTCTTC. Translation: CASSWGQPNEQFF. Full variable domain (remainder filled in from reference TRBV5-6 and TRBJ2-1): DAGVTQSPTHLIKTRGQQVTLRCSPKSGHDTVSWYQQALGQGPQFIFQYYEEEERQRGNFPDRFSGHQFPNYSSELNVNALLLGDSALYLCASSWGQPNEQFFGPGTRLTVL.

Comment on this clone: The junction differs from germline at one of its ends, possibly a read error. The sample carries other DNA sequences with the same CDR3. The chain couples TRBV5-4 to TRBJ2-7, with D possibly TRBD2 on 5 matching bases. CDR1 is SGHNT and CDR2 is YYREEE in the germline V gene (reference sequence). The CDR3 length is 13 residues. The CDR3 nucleotides read TGCGCCAGCAGCCCGGACTCCCTGCGCGAGCAGTACTTC. Its protein product is CASSPDSLREQYF.

J is TRBJ2-2 and V is TRBV4-1, with D perhaps matching TRBD2 (5 bases). CDR3 length equals 17 residues. Germline V gene lookup returns CDR1 MGHRA and CDR2 YSYEKL. V lost 1 base, J lost 4 bases, and 16 bases lay in between. The CDR3 DNA reads as TGCGCCAGCAGCCAAGGGGTTCTTGCGGGCGGCACCGGGGAGCTGTTTTTT. Translation: CASSQGVLAGGTGELFF.

This chain connects TRBV9 to TRBJ2-5; TRBD2 agrees at 14 bases. Trimming at V came to 3 bases and at J to 13 bases, leaving 14 bases not matched to a gene. Germline CDR1 SGDLS, CDR2 YYNGEE. This CDR3 is 16 amino acids long. The CDR3: CASSEGLAGGLALRYF. CDR3 DNA sequence: TGTGCCAGCAGCGAAGGACTAGCGGGGGGCCTGGCGCTTCGGTACTTC.

This sequence joins TRBV5-1 and TRBJ1-2, with D uncertain. V lost 4 bases, J lost 5 bases, and 9 bases lay in between. This CDR3 region has 12 residues. Per germline, CDR1 SGHRS and CDR2 YFSETQ. The CDR3 DNA follows: TGCGCCAGCAGCGAAGACATATATGGCTACACCTTC. Amino acids: CASSEDIYGYTF.

This CDR3 reads CASSPQGNYNEQFF. As DNA, the CDR3 is TGTGCCAGCAGCCCTCAGGGAAACTACAATGAGCAGTTCTTC. The chain links TRBV5-4 to TRBJ2-1; possible D gene TRBD1, 5 bases. The CDR3 spans 14 residues. Germline V gene data show CDR1 as SGHNT and CDR2 as YYREEE (reference sequence). V lost 4 bases, J lost 3 bases, and 11 bases lay in between.

The chain joins TRBV9 to TRBJ2-6, with D perhaps matching TRBD1 (5 bases). Germline V gene sequence: CDR1 SGDLS, CDR2 YYNGEE. The CDR3 has 19 amino acids. The germline V and J ends were trimmed by 3 bases and 1 base, with 20 bases remaining between them. CDR3 in amino acids: CASSAPLRAPPSGANVLTF. The CDR3 DNA reads TGTGCCAGCAGCGCCCCCCTCAGGGCACCTCCTTCTGGGGCCAACGTCCTGACTTTC. Supplemented by reference TRBV9 and TRBJ2-6, the full variable domain reads DSGVTQTPKHLITATGQRVTLRCSPRSGDLSVYWYQQSLDQGLQFLIQYYNGEERAKGNILERFSAQQFPDLHSELNLSSLELGDSALYFCASSAPLRAPPSGANVLTFGAGSRLTVL.

V gene TRBV4-2 combines with J gene TRBJ2-3; 7 nucleotides line up with TRBD1. Germline lookup yields CDR1 LGHNA and CDR2 YNFKEQ. CDR3 size: 16 residues. The V segment lost 4 bases and the J segment 0 bases; nucleotides outside the gene matches: 7. CDR3 sequence: CASSPSDRISTDTQYF. The CDR3 region has the DNA TGTGCCAGCAGCCCTTCGGACAGGATAAGCACAGATACGCAGTATTTT.

This clone has just a few counts. V is TRBV19 and J is TRBJ2-1; the D gene is possibly TRBD2 (5 bases). V was clipped by 6 bases and J by 0 bases, with 6 bases between them. The CDR3 loop spans 13 amino acids. Germline V CDR1 and CDR2: LNHDA, SQIVND (reference sequence). CDR3 protein: CASSTSSYNEQFF. The CDR3 nucleotides are TGTGCCAGTAGCACTAGCTCCTACAATGAGCAGTTCTTC.

The rearrangement uses TRBV7-9 and TRBJ1-2; 8 bases match TRBD1. CDR3 size: 13 residues. CDR1 is SEHNR, CDR2 FQNEAQ, per germline (reference sequence). V gave up 5 bases and J gave up 8 bases; unmatched junction bases: 7. The CDR3 is CASSTNGQGGYTF. In DNA, the CDR3 is TGTGCCAGCAGCACAAACGGACAGGGAGGCTACACCTTC.

The CDR3 region is CAWTPQDRGLGSNEKLFF. CDR3 bases: TGTGCCTGGACCCCTCAGGACAGGGGGCTTGGATCTAATGAAAAACTGTTTTTT. The rearrangement uses TRBV30 and TRBJ1-4, with 11 positions matching TRBD1. V lost 4 bases, J lost 3 bases, and 13 bases stayed unmatched. The CDR3 length is 18 residues. The germline V gene has CDR1 GTSNPN and CDR2 SVGIG (reference sequence).

The chain recombines TRBV5-4 with TRBJ2-1, with TRBD2 matching over 7 bases. The germline V gene has CDR1 SGHNT and CDR2 YYREEE (reference sequence). V lost 1 base and J lost 0; bases outside the gene matches: 1. This CDR3 has 15 amino acids. CDR3 sequence (DNA): TGTGCCAGCAGCTTGCCGGGGGGCTCCTACAATGAGCAGTTCTTC. Its protein product is CASSLPGGSYNEQFF.

The V call is TRBV2, the J call TRBJ2-4, with D unclear. The CDR3 runs to 10 residues. Germline V lookup: CDR1 SNHLY, CDR2 FYNNEI. The V gene lost 6 bases and the J gene lost 9 bases, with 6 bases spanning the gap. CDR3: CASRVSIQYF. The DNA of the CDR3 is TGTGCCAGCAGGGTTAGCATTCAGTACTTC.

The chain's CDR3 is CATSRRSREQFF. The CDR3 bases are TGTGCCACCTCTAGACGGTCTCGTGAGCAGTTCTTC. The chain carries TRBV21-1 and TRBJ2-1; TRBD2, as called in the table, went unchecked against the DNA. TRBV21-1 is a documented pseudogene. The CDR3 covers 12 residues.

This clone was detected once. The J gene is TRBJ2-1, the V gene TRBV11-3; 9 nucleotides align to TRBD1. This CDR3 has 15 residues. The junction had 6 bases not matched to a gene; V was cut back by 5 bases and J by 4 bases. The germline V gene encodes CDR1 SGHNT and CDR2 YENEEA. The CDR3 DNA is TGTGCCAGCAGCCCCGGGACAGGGAAGTACAATGAGCAGTTCTTC. Its translation: CASSPGTGKYNEQFF.